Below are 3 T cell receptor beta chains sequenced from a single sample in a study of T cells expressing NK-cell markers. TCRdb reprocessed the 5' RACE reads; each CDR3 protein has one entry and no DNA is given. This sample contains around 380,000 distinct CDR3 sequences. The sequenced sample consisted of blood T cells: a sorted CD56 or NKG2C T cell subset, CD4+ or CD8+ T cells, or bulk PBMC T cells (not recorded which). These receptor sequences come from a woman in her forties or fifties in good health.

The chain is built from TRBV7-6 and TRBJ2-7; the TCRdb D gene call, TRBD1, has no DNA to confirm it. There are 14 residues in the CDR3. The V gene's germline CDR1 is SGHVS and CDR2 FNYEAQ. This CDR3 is CASSLPGTGYEQYF.

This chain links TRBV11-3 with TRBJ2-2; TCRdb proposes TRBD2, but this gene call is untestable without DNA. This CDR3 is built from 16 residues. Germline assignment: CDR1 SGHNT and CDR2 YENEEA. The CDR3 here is CASSPGLAGVHGELFF. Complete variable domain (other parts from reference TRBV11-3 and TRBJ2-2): EAGVVQSPRYKIIEKKQPVAFWCNPISGHNTLYWYLQNLGQGPELLIRYENEEAVDDSQLPKDRFSAERLKGVDSTLKIQPAELGDSAVYLCASSPGLAGVHGELFFGEGSRLTVL.

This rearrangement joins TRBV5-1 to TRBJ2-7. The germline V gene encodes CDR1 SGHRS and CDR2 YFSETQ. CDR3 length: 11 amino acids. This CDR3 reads CASSGNLEQYF.